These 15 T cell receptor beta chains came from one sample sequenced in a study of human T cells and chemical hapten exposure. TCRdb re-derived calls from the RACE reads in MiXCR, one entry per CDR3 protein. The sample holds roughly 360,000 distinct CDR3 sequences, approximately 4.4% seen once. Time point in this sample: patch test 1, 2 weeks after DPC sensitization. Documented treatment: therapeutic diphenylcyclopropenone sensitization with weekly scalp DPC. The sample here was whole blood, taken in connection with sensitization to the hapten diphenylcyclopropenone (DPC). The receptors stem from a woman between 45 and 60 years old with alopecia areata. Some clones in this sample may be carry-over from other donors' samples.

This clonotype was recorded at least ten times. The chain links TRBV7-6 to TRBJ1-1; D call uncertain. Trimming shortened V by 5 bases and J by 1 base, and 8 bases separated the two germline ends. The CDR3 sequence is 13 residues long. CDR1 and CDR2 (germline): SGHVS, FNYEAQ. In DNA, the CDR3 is TGTGCCAGCAGCCAAACAGAGAACACTGAAGCTTTCTTT. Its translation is CASSQTENTEAFF.

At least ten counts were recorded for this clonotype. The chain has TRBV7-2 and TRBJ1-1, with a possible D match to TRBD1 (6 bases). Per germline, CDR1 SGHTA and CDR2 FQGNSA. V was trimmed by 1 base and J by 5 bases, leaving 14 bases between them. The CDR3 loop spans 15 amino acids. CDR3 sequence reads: CASSLDGGARTEAFF. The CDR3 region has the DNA TGTGCCAGCAGCTTAGACGGGGGGGCGCGGACTGAAGCTTTCTTT.

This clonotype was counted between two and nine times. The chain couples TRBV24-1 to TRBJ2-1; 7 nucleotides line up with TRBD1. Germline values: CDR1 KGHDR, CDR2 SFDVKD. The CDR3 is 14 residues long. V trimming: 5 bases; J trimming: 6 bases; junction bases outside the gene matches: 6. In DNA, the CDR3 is TGTGCCACCAGTGCCCTGGGGACAGTCAATGAGCAGTTCTTC. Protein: CATSALGTVNEQFF.

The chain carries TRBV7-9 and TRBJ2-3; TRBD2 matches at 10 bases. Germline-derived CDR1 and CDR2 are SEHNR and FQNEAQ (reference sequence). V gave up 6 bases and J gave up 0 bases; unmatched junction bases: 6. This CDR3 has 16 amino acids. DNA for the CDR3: TGTGCCAGCAGTCCCGGACTAGCGGCTAGCACAGATACGCAGTATTTT. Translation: CASSPGLAASTDTQYF.

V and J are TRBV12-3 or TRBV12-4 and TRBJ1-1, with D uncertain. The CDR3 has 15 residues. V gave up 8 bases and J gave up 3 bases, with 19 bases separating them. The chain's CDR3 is CASRLLGRRDTEAFF. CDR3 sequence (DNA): TGTGCCAGCCGCCTCTTGGGGAGGAGGGACACTGAAGCTTTCTTT.

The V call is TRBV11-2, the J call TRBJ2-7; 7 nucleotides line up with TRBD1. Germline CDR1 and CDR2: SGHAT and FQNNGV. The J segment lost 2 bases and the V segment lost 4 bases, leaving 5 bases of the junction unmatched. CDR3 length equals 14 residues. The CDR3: CASSSGQPPYEQYF. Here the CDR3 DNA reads TGTGCCAGCAGCTCGGGACAGCCACCCTACGAGCAGTACTTC.

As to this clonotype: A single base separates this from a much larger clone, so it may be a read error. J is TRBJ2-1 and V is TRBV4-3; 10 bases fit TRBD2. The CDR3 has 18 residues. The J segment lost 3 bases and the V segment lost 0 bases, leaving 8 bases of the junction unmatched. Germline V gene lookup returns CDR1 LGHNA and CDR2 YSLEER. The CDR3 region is CASSQENSGRNSYNEQFF. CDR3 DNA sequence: TGCGCCAGCAGCCAAGAGAATAGCGGGAGGAACAGCTACAATGAGCAGTTCTTC.

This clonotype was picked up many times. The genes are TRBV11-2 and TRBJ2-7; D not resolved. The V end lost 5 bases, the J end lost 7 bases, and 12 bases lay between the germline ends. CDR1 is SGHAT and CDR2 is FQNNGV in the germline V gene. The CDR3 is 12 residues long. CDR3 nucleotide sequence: TGTGCCAGCAGCCCGGATACGGAGGAGCAGTACTTC. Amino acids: CASSPDTEEQYF.

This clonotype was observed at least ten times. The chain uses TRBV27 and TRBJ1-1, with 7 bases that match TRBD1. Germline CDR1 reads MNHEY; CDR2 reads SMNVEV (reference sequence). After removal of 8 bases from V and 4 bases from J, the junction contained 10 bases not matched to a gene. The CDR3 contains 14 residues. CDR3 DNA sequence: TGTGCCAGCCGATCGGGACAGTATCGCACTGAAGCTTTCTTT. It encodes CASRSGQYRTEAFF.

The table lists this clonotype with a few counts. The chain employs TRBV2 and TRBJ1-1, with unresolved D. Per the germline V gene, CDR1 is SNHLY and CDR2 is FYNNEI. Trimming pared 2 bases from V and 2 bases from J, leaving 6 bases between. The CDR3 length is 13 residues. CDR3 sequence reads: CASSERANTEAFF. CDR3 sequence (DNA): TGTGCCAGCAGTGAACGGGCTAACACTGAAGCTTTCTTT.

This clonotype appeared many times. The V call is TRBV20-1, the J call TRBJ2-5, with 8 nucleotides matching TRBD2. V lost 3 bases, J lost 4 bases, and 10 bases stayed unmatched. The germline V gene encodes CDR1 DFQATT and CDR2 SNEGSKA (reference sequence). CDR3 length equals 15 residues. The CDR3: CSARPSGGPIETQYF. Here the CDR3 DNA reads TGCAGTGCTAGGCCCAGCGGGGGCCCGATAGAGACCCAGTACTTC.

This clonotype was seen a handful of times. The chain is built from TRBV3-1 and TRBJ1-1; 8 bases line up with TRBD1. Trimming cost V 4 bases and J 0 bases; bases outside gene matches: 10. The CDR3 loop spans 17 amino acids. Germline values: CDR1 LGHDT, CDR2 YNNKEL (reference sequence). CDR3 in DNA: TGTGCCAGCAGCCCCGGGGGTATCAGGGGGCTGAACACTGAAGCTTTCTTT. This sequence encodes CASSPGGIRGLNTEAFF. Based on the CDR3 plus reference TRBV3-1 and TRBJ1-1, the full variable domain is DTAVSQTPKYLVTQMGNDKSIKCEQNLGHDTMYWYKQDSKKFLKIMFSYNNKELIINETVPNRFSPKSPDKAHLNLHINSLELGDSAVYFCASSPGGIRGLNTEAFFGQGTRLTVV.

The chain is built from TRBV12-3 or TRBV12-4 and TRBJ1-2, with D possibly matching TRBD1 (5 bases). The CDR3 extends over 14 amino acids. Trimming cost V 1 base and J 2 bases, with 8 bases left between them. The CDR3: CASSLGDGNYGYTF. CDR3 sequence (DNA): TGTGCCAGCAGTTTAGGGGACGGGAACTATGGCTACACCTTC.

In DNA, the CDR3 is TGCGCCAGCAGCCCCAGCGGGAAGGGCACCGGGGAGCTGTTTTTT. Its translation is CASSPSGKGTGELFF. This sequence joins TRBV5-1 and TRBJ2-2; 7 bases align to TRBD2. V dropped 4 bases and J dropped 4; count of bases not matched to a gene: 7. The CDR3 consists of 15 residues. Germline V gives CDR1 SGHRS, CDR2 YFSETQ. The full variable domain, with the rest looked up from reference TRBV5-1 and TRBJ2-2, is KAGVTQTPRYLIKTRGQQVTLSCSPISGHRSVSWYQQTPGQGLQFLFEYFSETQRNKGNFPGRFSGRQFSNSRSEMNVSTLELGDSALYLCASSPSGKGTGELFFGEGSRLTVL.

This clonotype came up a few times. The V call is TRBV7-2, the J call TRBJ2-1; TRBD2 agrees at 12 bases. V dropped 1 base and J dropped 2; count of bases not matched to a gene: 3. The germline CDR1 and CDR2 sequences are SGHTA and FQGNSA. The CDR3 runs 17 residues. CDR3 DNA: TGTGCCAGCAGCTTAGGGGCTAGCGGGGGGGCCTACAATGAGCAGTTCTTC. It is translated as CASSLGASGGAYNEQFF.